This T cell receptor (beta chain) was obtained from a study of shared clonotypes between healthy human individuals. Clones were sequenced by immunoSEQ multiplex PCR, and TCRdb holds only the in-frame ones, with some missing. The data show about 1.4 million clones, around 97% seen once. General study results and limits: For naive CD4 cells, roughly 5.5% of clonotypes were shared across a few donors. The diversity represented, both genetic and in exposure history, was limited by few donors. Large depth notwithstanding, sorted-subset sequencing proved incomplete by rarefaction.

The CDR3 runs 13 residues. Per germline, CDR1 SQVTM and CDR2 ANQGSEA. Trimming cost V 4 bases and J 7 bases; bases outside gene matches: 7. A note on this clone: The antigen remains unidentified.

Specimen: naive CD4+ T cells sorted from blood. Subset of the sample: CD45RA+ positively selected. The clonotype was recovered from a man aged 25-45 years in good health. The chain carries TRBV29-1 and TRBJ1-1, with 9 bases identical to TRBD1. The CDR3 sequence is CSVAQTGGDEAFF. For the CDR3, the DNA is TGCAGCGTTGCCCAAACAGGGGGCGATGAAGCTTTCTTT.